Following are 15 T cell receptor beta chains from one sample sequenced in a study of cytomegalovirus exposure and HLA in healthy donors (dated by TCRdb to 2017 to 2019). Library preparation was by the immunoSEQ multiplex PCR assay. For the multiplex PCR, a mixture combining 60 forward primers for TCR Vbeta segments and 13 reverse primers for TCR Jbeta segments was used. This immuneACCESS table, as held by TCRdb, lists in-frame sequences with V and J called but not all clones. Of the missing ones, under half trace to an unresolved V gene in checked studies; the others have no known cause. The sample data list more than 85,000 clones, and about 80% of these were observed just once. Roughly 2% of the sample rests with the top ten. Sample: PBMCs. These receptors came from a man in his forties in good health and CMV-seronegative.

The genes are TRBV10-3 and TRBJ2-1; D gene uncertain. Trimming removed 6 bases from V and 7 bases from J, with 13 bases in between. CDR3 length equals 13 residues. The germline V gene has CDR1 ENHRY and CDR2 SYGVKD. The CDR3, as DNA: TGTGCCATCAGCGAGACTCCCTGGAATGAGCAGTTCTTC. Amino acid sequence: CAISETPWNEQFF.

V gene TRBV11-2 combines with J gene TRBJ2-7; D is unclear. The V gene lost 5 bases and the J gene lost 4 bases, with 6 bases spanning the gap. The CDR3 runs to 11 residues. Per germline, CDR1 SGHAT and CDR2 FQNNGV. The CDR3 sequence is CASSLQYEQYF. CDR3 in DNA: TGTGCCAGCAGCCTGCAGTACGAGCAGTACTTC. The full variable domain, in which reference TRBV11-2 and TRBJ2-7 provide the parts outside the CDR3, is EAGVAQSPRYKIIEKRQSVAFWCNPISGHATLYWYQQILGQGPKLLIQFQNNGVVDDSQLPKDRFSAERLKGVDSTLKIQPAKLEDSAVYLCASSLQYEQYFGPGTRLTVT.

CDR3 DNA: TGCGCCAGCAGCCCCGGAGGGGACAGTGCAGATACGCAGTATTTT. Protein product: CASSPGGDSADTQYF. This rearrangement joins TRBV5-1 to TRBJ2-3, with D possibly being TRBD1 (7 bases). The CDR3 is 15 amino acids. Looked up from germline, CDR1 is SGHRS and CDR2 is YFSETQ. V lost 4 bases and J lost 4, with 16 bases in between. Looking up the rest from reference TRBV5-1 and TRBJ2-3 gives the full variable domain: KAGVTQTPRYLIKTRGQQVTLSCSPISGHRSVSWYQQTPGQGLQFLFEYFSETQRNKGNFPGRFSGRQFSNSRSEMNVSTLELGDSALYLCASSPGGDSADTQYFGPGTRLTVL.

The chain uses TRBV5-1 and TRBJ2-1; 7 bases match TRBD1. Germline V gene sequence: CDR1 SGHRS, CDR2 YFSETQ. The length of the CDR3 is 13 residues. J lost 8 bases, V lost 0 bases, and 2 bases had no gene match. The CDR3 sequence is CASSLGGTDEQFF. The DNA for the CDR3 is TGCGCCAGCAGCTTGGGAGGGACAGATGAGCAGTTCTTC.

The CDR3 region is CASNSQAGRQETQYF. The CDR3 DNA reads as TGTGCCAGCAACTCGCAAGCGGGAAGGCAAGAGACCCAGTACTTC. The gene calls are TRBV2 and TRBJ2-5; the match to TRBD2 covers 7 bases. Germline-derived CDR1 and CDR2 are SNHLY and FYNNEI. The CDR3 runs 15 residues. The ends lost 7 bases at V and 2 bases at J; junction bases unmatched: 10.

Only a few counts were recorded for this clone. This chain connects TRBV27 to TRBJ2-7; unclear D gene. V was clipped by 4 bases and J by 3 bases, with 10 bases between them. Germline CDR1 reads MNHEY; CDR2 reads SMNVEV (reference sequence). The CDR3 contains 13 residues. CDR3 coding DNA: TGTGCCAGCAGTTCCAGTAGCTTCTACGAGCAGTACTTC. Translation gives CASSSSSFYEQYF.

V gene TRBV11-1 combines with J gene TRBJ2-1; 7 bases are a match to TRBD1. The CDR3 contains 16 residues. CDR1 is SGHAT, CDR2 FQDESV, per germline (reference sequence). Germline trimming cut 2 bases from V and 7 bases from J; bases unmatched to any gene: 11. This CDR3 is CASSLLSGGLGNEQFF. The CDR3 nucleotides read TGTGCCAGCAGCTTATTGTCAGGGGGTCTTGGGAATGAGCAGTTCTTC.

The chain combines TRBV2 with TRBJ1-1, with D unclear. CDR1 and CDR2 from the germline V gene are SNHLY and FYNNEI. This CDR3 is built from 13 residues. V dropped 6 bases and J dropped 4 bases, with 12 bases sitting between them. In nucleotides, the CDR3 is TGTGCCAGCAGGTTCGGTGGTCCCACTGAAGCTTTCTTT. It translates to CASRFGGPTEAFF.

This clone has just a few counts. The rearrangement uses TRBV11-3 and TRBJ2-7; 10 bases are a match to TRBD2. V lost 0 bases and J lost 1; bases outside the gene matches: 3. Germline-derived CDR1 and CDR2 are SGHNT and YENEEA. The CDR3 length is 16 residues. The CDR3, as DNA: TGTGCCAGCAGCTTAGATACTAGCGGGAATTCCTACGAGCAGTACTTC. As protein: CASSLDTSGNSYEQYF. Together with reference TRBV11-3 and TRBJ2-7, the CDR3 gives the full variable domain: EAGVVQSPRYKIIEKKQPVAFWCNPISGHNTLYWYLQNLGQGPELLIRYENEEAVDDSQLPKDRFSAERLKGVDSTLKIQPAELGDSAVYLCASSLDTSGNSYEQYFGPGTRLTVT.

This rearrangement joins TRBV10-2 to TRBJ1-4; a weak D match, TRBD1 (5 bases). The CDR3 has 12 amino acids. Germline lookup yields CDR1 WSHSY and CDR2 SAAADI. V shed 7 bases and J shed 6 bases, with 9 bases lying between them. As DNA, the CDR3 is TGCGCCAGCACCCAGGGCGATGAAAAACTGTTTTTT. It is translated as CASTQGDEKLFF.

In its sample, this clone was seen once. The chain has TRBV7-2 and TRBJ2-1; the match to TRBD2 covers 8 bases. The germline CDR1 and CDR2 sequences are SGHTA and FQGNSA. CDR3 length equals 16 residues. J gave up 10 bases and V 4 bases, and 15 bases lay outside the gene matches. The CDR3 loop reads CASSSVSGKNIGEQFF. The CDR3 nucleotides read TGTGCCAGCAGCTCGGTTAGCGGGAAGAATATAGGGGAGCAGTTCTTC. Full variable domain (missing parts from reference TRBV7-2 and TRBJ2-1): GAGVSQSPSNKVTEKGKDVELRCDPISGHTALYWYRQSLGQGLEFLIYFQGNSAPDKSGLPSDRFSAERTGGSVSTLTIQRTQQEDSAVYLCASSSVSGKNIGEQFFGPGTRLTVL.

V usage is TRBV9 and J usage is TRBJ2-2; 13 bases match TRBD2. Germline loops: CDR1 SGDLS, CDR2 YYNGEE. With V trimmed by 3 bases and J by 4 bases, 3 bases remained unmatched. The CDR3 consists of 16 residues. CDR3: CASSAGTSGVTGELFF. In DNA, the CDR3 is TGTGCCAGCAGCGCGGGGACTAGCGGGGTCACCGGGGAGCTGTTTTTT. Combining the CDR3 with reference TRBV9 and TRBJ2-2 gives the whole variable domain DSGVTQTPKHLITATGQRVTLRCSPRSGDLSVYWYQQSLDQGLQFLIQYYNGEERAKGNILERFSAQQFPDLHSELNLSSLELGDSALYFCASSAGTSGVTGELFFGEGSRLTVL.

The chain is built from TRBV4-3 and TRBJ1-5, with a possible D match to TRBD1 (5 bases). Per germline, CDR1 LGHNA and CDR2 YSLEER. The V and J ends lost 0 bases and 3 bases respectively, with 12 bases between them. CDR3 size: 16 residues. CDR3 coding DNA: TGCGCCAGCAGCCAAGATTCGGGACTAAACAATCAGCCCCAGCATTTT. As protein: CASSQDSGLNNQPQHF.

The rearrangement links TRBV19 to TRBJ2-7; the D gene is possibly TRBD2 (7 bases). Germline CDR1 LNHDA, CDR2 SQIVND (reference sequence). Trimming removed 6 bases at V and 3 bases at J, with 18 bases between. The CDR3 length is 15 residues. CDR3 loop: CASRPRGGYVYEQYF. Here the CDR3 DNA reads TGTGCCAGTAGGCCCAGGGGAGGGTATGTCTACGAGCAGTACTTC.

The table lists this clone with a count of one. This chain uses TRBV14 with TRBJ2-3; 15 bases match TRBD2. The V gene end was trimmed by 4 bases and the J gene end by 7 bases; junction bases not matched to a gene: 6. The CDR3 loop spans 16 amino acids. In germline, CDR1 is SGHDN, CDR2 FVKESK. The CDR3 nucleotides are TGTGCCAGCAGCCTCGGACTAGCGGGAGGGCAGCATACGCAGTATTTT. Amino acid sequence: CASSLGLAGGQHTQYF.